This T cell receptor beta chain originates from a study of metastatic and nonmetastatic thyroid tumors. About the study: The study looked at repertoires side by side in blood and in tumor or nodule tissue from malignant and benign thyroid patients. Study-wide results and caveats: According to reports, the diversity of TCR beta was significantly higher in malignant thyroid tumors than in benign nodules, and this held in both blood and tumor samples.

TCRdb recomputed clones from the PCR reads via MiXCR. The sample consists of tens of thousands of clones, more than 20% of them appearing once. Concerning this clone: Its target is not known.

V dropped 5 bases and J dropped 4 bases, with 9 bases sitting between them. The CDR3 consists of 13 residues. Patients were all untreated before their thyroid surgery. V usage is TRBV12-3 or TRBV12-4 and J usage is TRBJ1-5, with D maybe TRBD1 (6 bases). The clonotype comes from a female donor with papillary thyroid cancer or a benign thyroid nodule (not recorded which). Some clones in this sample may be carry-over from other donors' samples. Material: adjacent normal tissue. The CDR3, as DNA: TGTGCCAGCAGTCGGGGACATAATCAGCCCCAGCATTTT. It is translated as CASSRGHNQPQHF.